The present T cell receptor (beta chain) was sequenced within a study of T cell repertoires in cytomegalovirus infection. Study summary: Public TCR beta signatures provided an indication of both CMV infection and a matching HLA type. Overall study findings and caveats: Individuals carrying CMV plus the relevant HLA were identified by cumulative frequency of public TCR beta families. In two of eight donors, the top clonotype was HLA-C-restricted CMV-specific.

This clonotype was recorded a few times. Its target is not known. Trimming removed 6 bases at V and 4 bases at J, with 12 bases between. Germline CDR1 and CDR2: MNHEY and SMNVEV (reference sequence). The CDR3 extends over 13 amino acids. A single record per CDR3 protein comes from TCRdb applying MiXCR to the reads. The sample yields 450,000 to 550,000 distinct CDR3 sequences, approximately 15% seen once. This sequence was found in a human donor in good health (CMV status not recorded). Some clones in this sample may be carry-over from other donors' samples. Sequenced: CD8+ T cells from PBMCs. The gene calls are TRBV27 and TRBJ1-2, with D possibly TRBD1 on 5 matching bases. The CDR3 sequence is CASRGRGSYGYTF. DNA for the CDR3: TGTGCCAGCAGGGGGCGTGGCAGCTATGGCTACACCTTC.